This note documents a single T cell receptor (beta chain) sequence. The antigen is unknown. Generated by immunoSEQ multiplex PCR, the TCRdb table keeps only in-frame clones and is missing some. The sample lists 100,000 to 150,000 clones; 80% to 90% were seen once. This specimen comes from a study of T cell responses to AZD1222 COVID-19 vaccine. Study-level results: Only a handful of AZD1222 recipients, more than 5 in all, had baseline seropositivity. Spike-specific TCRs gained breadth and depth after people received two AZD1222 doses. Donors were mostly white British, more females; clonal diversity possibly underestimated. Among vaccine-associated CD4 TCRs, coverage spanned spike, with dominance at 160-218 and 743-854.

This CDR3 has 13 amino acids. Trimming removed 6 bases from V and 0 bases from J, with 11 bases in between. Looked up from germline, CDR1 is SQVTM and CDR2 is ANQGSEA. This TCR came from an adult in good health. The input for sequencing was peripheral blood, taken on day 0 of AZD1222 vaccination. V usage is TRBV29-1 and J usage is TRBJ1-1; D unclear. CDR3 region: CSVAEAMNTEAFF. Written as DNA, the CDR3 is TGCAGCGTGGCGGAGGCTATGAACACTGAAGCTTTCTTT.